A selection of T cell receptor beta chains follows, all from one sample in a study of cytomegalovirus exposure and HLA in healthy donors. The table came from immunoSEQ multiplex PCR; TCRdb's copy has only in-frame clones and leaves some out. The data contain approximately 200,000 clones, more than 65% of them singletons. The source material was PBMCs. Source of these receptors: a woman in her twenties or thirties in good health and CMV-seropositive. CDR3s leave out the opening cysteine and the closing phenylalanine or tryptophan.

J,V,length,CDR3
TRBJ2-1,TRBV2,13,ASRGDNLLNNEQF
TRBJ2-7,TRBV5-1,12,ASASGGGNYEQY
TRBJ1-4,TRBV7-9,12,ASSLGTGKEKLF
TRBJ2-7,TRBV29-1,11,SVEATGLDEQY
TRBJ2-7,TRBV6-6,12,ASSYGTGIYEQY
TRBJ2-2,TRBV5-4,12,ASRQSGGPGELF
TRBJ2-1,TRBV6-5,11,ASSDNTRYEQF
TRBJ2-3,TRBV5-1,13,ASIPSTLSTDTQY
TRBJ1-2,TRBV7-9,17,ASSFVPDSTPYANYGYT
TRBJ1-5,TRBV4-2,11,ASSQDGGQPQH
TRBJ1-5,TRBV15,11,ATSLDDRRPQH
TRBJ1-2,TRBV25-1,10,ASSDTDRDYT
TRBJ1-2,TRBV9,15,ASSGPYRDRGSYGYT
TRBJ1-2,TRBV29-1,12,SDRIPQSGGGYT
TRBJ2-1,TRBV6-4,13,ASRLTGTGYNEQF
TRBJ1-2,TRBV7-3,13,ASSPEGFGDYGYT
TRBJ2-7,TRBV6-5,11,ASSDGLIYEQY
TRBJ2-5,TRBV25-1,14,ASSDIGTGYQETQY
TRBJ1-1,TRBV5-5,11,ASSPTRNTEAF
TRBJ2-5,TRBV2,12,ASSEGGRTETQY
TRBJ2-7,TRBV5-1,14,ASSLRTSGSMDEQY
TRBJ1-5,TRBV28,10,ALEGGNQPQH
TRBJ2-7,TRBV14,11,ASSQLWEDEQY
TRBJ2-7,TRBV7-9,14,ASSSSSGRSPYEQY
TRBJ1-4,TRBV6-1,9,ASSEGRKLF
TRBJ1-4,TRBV5-1,15,ASSPRSGASYNEKLF
TRBJ2-3,TRBV5-4,16,ASSLEVAGGLVSDTQY
TRBJ2-7,TRBV7-2,13,ASSLTAGDSYEQY
TRBJ2-3,TRBV4-1,15,ASSQDRGGVSTDTQY
TRBJ2-7,TRBV6-5,9,AVWATYEQY
TRBJ2-5,TRBV6-1,13,ASKDRESPERTQY
TRBJ1-2,TRBV7-9,10,SSRPANYGYT
TRBJ2-1,TRBV14,13,ASSLRTGSYNEQF
TRBJ2-7,TRBV5-1,12,ASSLGSSFYEQY
TRBJ2-2,TRBV19,13,ASSIRRENTGELF
TRBJ2-1,TRBV29-1,11,SGGGQGLNEQF
TRBJ2-7,TRBV28,14,ASSLSLAELSYEQY
TRBJ2-2,TRBV5-5,13,ASSWGQGDTGELF
TRBJ1-2,TRBV5-6,12,ASSPMGQLYGYT
TRBJ1-1,TRBV15,11,ATSDRNSTEAF
TRBJ2-2,TRBV5-4,11,ASSSTRQGELF